The rows below give T cell receptor beta chains drawn from one sample of a study of response to subunit inactivated influenza vaccine. TCRdb reanalysed the RT-PCR reads using MiXCR and keeps one entry per CDR3 protein. The sample comprises 450,000 to 600,000 distinct CDR3 sequences, about 17% of which are singletons, and approximately 3% rests with the top ten. Source: CD4+ T cells sorted from PBMCs, taken roughly 24 months after vaccination. These receptor sequences come from a man between 50 and 69 years old who received an inactivated influenza vaccine. The CDR3 runs from the conserved cysteine through the conserved F or W. The order of the fields is J gene, V gene, D gene, clone size, CDR3 DNA, CDR3 protein. A D gene is named only where the DNA matches it firmly. Expanded clones are given a class, and other clones once, few, many or no size at all.

J gene: TRBJ2-7; V gene: TRBV28; D gene: NA; clone size: NA; CDR3 DNA: TGTGCCAGCAGTTTACAGCTCGAGCAGTACTTC; CDR3 protein: CASSLQLEQYF
J gene: TRBJ1-1; V gene: TRBV12-3/TRBV12-4; D gene: TRBD1; clone size: NA; CDR3 DNA: TGTGCCAGCAGTCCGCGTGGACAGGGAGACACTGAAGCTTTCTTT; CDR3 protein: CASSPRGQGDTEAFF
J gene: TRBJ2-2; V gene: TRBV9; D gene: TRBD2; clone size: few; CDR3 DNA: TGTGCCAGCAGCGTAGGTCTAGCGGGAGTCCCGGGGGAGCTGTTTTTT; CDR3 protein: CASSVGLAGVPGELFF
J gene: TRBJ2-3; V gene: TRBV5-1; D gene: TRBD2; clone size: NA; CDR3 DNA: TGCGCCAGCAGCCTCTATGTCAAGCGGGGGCCATCGGATACGCAGTATTTT; CDR3 protein: CASSLYVKRGPSDTQYF
J gene: TRBJ2-2; V gene: TRBV19; D gene: NA; clone size: few; CDR3 DNA: TGTGCGTCATACAGGAACAGGCCGGCCACCGGGGAGCTGTTTTTT; CDR3 protein: CASYRNRPATGELFF
J gene: TRBJ2-4; V gene: TRBV12-3/TRBV12-4; D gene: TRBD1; clone size: few; CDR3 DNA: TGTGCCAGCAGCAACCGGGACAGGGAGATCAAAAACATTCAGTACTTC; CDR3 protein: CASSNRDREIKNIQYF
J gene: TRBJ2-2; V gene: TRBV7-2; D gene: NA; clone size: once; CDR3 DNA: TGTGCCAGCAGCTTCGACAAAGGTTCCGGGGAGCTGTTTTTT; CDR3 protein: CASSFDKGSGELFF
J gene: TRBJ2-1; V gene: TRBV20-1; D gene: TRBD2; clone size: few; CDR3 DNA: TGCAGTGCTAGAGACTTTTCCGTTACGGGGGGCTCCTACAATGAGCAGTTCTTC; CDR3 protein: CSARDFSVTGGSYNEQFF
J gene: TRBJ2-7; V gene: TRBV4-1; D gene: NA; clone size: few; CDR3 DNA: TGCGCCAGCAGCCAACCCCGTGAAGGAGGGCGAAACTACGAGCAGTACTTC; CDR3 protein: CASSQPREGGRNYEQYF
J gene: TRBJ1-4; V gene: TRBV18; D gene: NA; clone size: few; CDR3 DNA: TGTGCCAGCTCACCTCCTTCTATTACAGGCAAACTGTTTTTT; CDR3 protein: CASSPPSITGKLFF
J gene: TRBJ2-2; V gene: TRBV5-6; D gene: TRBD2; clone size: NA; CDR3 DNA: TGTGCCAGCAGCTTGGGACTAGCGGGAGCGACCGGGGAGCTGTTTTTT; CDR3 protein: CASSLGLAGATGELFF
J gene: TRBJ2-3; V gene: TRBV5-6; D gene: TRBD2; clone size: NA; CDR3 DNA: TGTGCCAGCAGCCAGGGACTAGCGGGGGGCGATACGCAGTATTTT; CDR3 protein: CASSQGLAGGDTQYF
J gene: TRBJ2-3; V gene: TRBV21-1; D gene: NA; clone size: NA; CDR3 DNA: TGTGCCAGCAGCAAGAACCGCCAGAGAGAACCCACAGATACGCAGTATTTT; CDR3 protein: CASSKNRQREPTDTQYF
J gene: TRBJ2-1; V gene: TRBV12-3/TRBV12-4; D gene: TRBD1; clone size: NA; CDR3 DNA: TGTGCCAGCATCCATCCGGGACAGGGGGCGGTTGAGCAGTTCTTC; CDR3 protein: CASIHPGQGAVEQFF
J gene: TRBJ2-1; V gene: TRBV5-6; D gene: NA; clone size: few; CDR3 DNA: TGTGCCAGCAGCTTGGCGGCTATGCTTTTAGGCAATGAGCAGTTCTTC; CDR3 protein: CASSLAAMLLGNEQFF